This entry describes one T cell receptor beta chain. This sample is part of a study of shared T cell receptors in the human thymus. This CDR3 spans 19 amino acids. The trim removed 1 base at V and 0 bases at J, leaving 10 bases unmatched. The germline V gene has CDR1 LNHNV and CDR2 YYDKDF (reference sequence). The repertoire was sequenced with immunoSEQ multiplex PCR; TCRdb's copy has only in-frame clones and lacks some. Found here are hundreds of thousands of clones, around 87% of them singletons; the top ten hold around 0.0099%. These data are also associated with another study on human thymus T cells. According to that study: The study used thymus tissue resected during corrective heart surgery. The authors found apparently biased V and J gene usage in thymic and blood repertoires.

This chain joins TRBV15 and TRBJ2-7; 12 bases map to TRBD1. The TCR originated in a boy under three years old with a congenital heart defect. The specimen was thymocytes. The CDR3 reads CATSRAPGTGGLLSYEQYF. CDR3 DNA: TGTGCCACCAGCAGAGCTCCGGGGACAGGGGGCCTACTCTCCTACGAGCAGTACTTC.